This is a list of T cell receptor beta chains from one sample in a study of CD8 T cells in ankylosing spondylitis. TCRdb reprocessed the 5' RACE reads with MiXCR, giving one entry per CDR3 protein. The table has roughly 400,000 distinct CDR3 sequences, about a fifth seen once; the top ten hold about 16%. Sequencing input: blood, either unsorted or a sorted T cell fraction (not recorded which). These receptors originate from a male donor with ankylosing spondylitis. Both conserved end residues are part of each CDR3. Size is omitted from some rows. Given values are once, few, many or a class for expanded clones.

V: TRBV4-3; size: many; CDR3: CASSQDQGFSYEQYF
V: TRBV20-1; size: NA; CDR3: CSARLAGTGELFF
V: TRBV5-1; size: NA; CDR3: CASRLGQGGYEQYF
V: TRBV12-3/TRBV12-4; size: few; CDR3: CASSLSVGEAFF
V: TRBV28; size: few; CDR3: CASSLSGLRGTQYF
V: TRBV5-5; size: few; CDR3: CASSPGTGDTDTQYF
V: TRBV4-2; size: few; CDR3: CASSQGRQVYEQYF
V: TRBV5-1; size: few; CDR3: CASSPNPVQETQYF
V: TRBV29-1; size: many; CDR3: CSVHPGLAGEQFF
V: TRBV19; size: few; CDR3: CASSIDRSLNFADTQYF
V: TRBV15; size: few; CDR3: CATSSGLAEETQYF
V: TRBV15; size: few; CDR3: CATARGVQVAGELFF
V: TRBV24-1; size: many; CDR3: CATSSPDPGELFF
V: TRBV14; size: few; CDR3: CASSQVLGGVEQFF
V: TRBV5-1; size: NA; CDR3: CAIQGPFGGETQYF
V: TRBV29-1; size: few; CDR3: CSVELNSYEQYF
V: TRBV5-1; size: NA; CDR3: CASSRTAEGYTF
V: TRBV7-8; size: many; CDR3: CASSLVNRGGGYTF
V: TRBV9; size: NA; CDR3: CASSVDRGANTGELFF
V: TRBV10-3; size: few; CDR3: CAISESMGLEQYF
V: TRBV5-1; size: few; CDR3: CASSITPDRNTEAFF
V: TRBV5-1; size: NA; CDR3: CASSWGQGPNEKLFF
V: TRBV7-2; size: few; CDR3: CASSLGRGPYNEQFF
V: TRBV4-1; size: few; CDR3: CASSLPTRDRSNQPQHF
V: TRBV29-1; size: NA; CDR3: CMGGTSGTLTQETQYF
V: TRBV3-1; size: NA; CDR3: CASSQALPSYNEQFF